Listed below are T cell receptor beta chains from one sample, sequenced in a study of neoadjuvant anti-PD-1 for oral cavity cancer. Sequencing used immunoSEQ multiplex PCR; TCRdb keeps in-frame clones, though not all of them. The sample lists fewer than 20,000 clones; less than 70% were seen once. The sample was PBMCs, taken before nivolumab (anti-PD-1) treatment. The receptors come from a person between 40 and 85 years old with oral cavity squamous cell carcinoma. Each CDR3 is given with its conserved first and last residue. The order of the fields is CDR3 protein, CDR3 DNA, J gene, V gene, D gene, clone size, CDR3 length. A D gene is named only where the DNA matches it firmly. Expanded clones are given a class, and other clones once, few, many or no size at all.

cdr3_aa: CASSLGGVWVNEQFF; cdr3_nt: TGCGCCAGCAGCTTAGGAGGGGTTTGGGTGAATGAGCAGTTCTTC; j_call: TRBJ2-1; v_call: TRBV5-1; d_call: -; clone_size: -; cdr3_length: 15
cdr3_aa: CASSFDGFEQFF; cdr3_nt: TGTGCCAGCAGTTTTGACGGGTTTGAGCAGTTCTTC; j_call: TRBJ2-1; v_call: TRBV27; d_call: -; clone_size: -; cdr3_length: 12
cdr3_aa: CAISSGTESSPAQPQHF; cdr3_nt: TGTGCCATCAGTTCCGGGACCGAAAGTAGTCCGGCGCAGCCCCAGCATTTT; j_call: TRBJ1-5; v_call: TRBV10-3; d_call: -; clone_size: -; cdr3_length: 17
cdr3_aa: CASSLSENYGYTF; cdr3_nt: TGCGCCAGCAGCTTGTCAGAGAACTATGGCTACACCTTC; j_call: TRBJ1-2; v_call: TRBV5-1; d_call: -; clone_size: -; cdr3_length: 13
cdr3_aa: CAWSVRPEGELFF; cdr3_nt: TGTGCCTGGAGTGTACGTCCTGAAGGGGAGCTGTTTTTT; j_call: TRBJ2-2; v_call: TRBV30; d_call: -; clone_size: -; cdr3_length: 13
cdr3_aa: CASSESYGYNEKLFF; cdr3_nt: TGTGCCAGCAGTGAATCGTACGGATATAATGAAAAACTGTTTTTT; j_call: TRBJ1-4; v_call: TRBV2; d_call: -; clone_size: few; cdr3_length: 15
cdr3_aa: CASSPGDRQTTNYGYTF; cdr3_nt: TGTGCCAGCTCACCAGGGGACAGGCAAACGACTAACTATGGCTACACCTTC; j_call: TRBJ1-2; v_call: TRBV18; d_call: TRBD1; clone_size: -; cdr3_length: 17
cdr3_aa: CASSPTQGKETQYF; cdr3_nt: TGTGCCAGCAGTCCTACCCAGGGAAAAGAGACCCAGTACTTC; j_call: TRBJ2-5; v_call: TRBV6-5; d_call: -; clone_size: -; cdr3_length: 14
cdr3_aa: CASSLSGTRETQYF; cdr3_nt: TGTGCCAGCAGCTTATCCGGGACGAGAGAGACCCAGTACTTC; j_call: TRBJ2-5; v_call: TRBV11-2; d_call: -; clone_size: -; cdr3_length: 14
cdr3_aa: CASSVDGAYEKLFF; cdr3_nt: TGCGCCAGCAGTGTGGACGGAGCCTATGAAAAACTGTTTTTT; j_call: TRBJ1-4; v_call: TRBV10-2; d_call: -; clone_size: few; cdr3_length: 14
cdr3_aa: CASSVEGTPNEKLFF; cdr3_nt: TGTGCCAGCAGCGTAGAGGGGACCCCTAATGAAAAACTGTTTTTT; j_call: TRBJ1-4; v_call: TRBV9; d_call: -; clone_size: few; cdr3_length: 15
cdr3_aa: CASSTRNEQFF; cdr3_nt: TGTGCCAGCAGCACCCGCAATGAGCAGTTCTTC; j_call: TRBJ2-1; v_call: TRBV9; d_call: -; clone_size: -; cdr3_length: 11
cdr3_aa: CASSEAKYRGSNQPQHF; cdr3_nt: TGTGCCAGCAGTGAAGCGAAATACAGGGGAAGCAATCAGCCCCAGCATTTT; j_call: TRBJ1-5; v_call: TRBV6-1; d_call: TRBD1; clone_size: -; cdr3_length: 17
cdr3_aa: CAWSVGRFYGYTF; cdr3_nt: TGTGCCTGGAGTGTCGGCCGGTTCTATGGCTACACCTTC; j_call: TRBJ1-2; v_call: TRBV30; d_call: -; clone_size: -; cdr3_length: 13
cdr3_aa: CASSATGLTTNEKLFF; cdr3_nt: TGTGCCAGCAGTGCGACAGGGCTCACAACTAATGAAAAACTGTTTTTT; j_call: TRBJ1-4; v_call: TRBV2; d_call: TRBD1; clone_size: -; cdr3_length: 16
cdr3_aa: CASSERLQYF; cdr3_nt: TGTGCCAGCAGTGAAAGGCTTCAGTACTTC; j_call: TRBJ2-7; v_call: TRBV6-1; d_call: -; clone_size: -; cdr3_length: 10
cdr3_aa: CASEGRGLYEQYF; cdr3_nt: TGTGCCAGTGAGGGCAGGGGCCTTTACGAGCAGTACTTC; j_call: TRBJ2-7; v_call: TRBV2; d_call: -; clone_size: -; cdr3_length: 13
cdr3_aa: CAWSVQGNEKLFF; cdr3_nt: TGTGCCTGGAGTGTACAGGGGAATGAAAAACTGTTTTTT; j_call: TRBJ1-4; v_call: TRBV30; d_call: TRBD1; clone_size: -; cdr3_length: 13
cdr3_aa: CASSFDRWTGLETQYF; cdr3_nt: TGTGCCAGCAGCTTCGATCGTTGGACAGGGTTAGAGACCCAGTACTTC; j_call: TRBJ2-5; v_call: TRBV7-8; d_call: TRBD1; clone_size: -; cdr3_length: 16
cdr3_aa: CASTETGPGSSNYGYTF; cdr3_nt: TGTGCCAGCACCGAAACCGGGCCCGGCAGTTCTAACTATGGCTACACCTTC; j_call: TRBJ1-2; v_call: TRBV7-8; d_call: -; clone_size: -; cdr3_length: 17
cdr3_aa: CASSTQRGQETQYF; cdr3_nt: TGTGCCAGCAGTACCCAGCGGGGGCAAGAGACCCAGTACTTC; j_call: TRBJ2-5; v_call: TRBV6-6; d_call: TRBD2; clone_size: -; cdr3_length: 14
cdr3_aa: CASSPVGGGNTEAFF; cdr3_nt: TGTGCCAGCAGCCCCGTGGGGGGGGGAAACACTGAAGCTTTCTTT; j_call: TRBJ1-1; v_call: TRBV5-8; d_call: -; clone_size: -; cdr3_length: 15
cdr3_aa: CASRRGQGTAEQYF; cdr3_nt: TGTGCCAGCAGAAGGGGACAGGGGACCGCCGAGCAGTACTTC; j_call: TRBJ2-7; v_call: TRBV6-5; d_call: TRBD1; clone_size: -; cdr3_length: 14
cdr3_aa: CASGLAYRDTEAFF; cdr3_nt: TGTGCCAGCGGTTTAGCGTATCGGGACACTGAAGCTTTCTTT; j_call: TRBJ1-1; v_call: TRBV6-1; d_call: -; clone_size: -; cdr3_length: 14
cdr3_aa: CASSSRGWGRDEQYF; cdr3_nt: TGTGCCAGCAGTTCTCGCGGATGGGGCCGGGACGAGCAGTACTTC; j_call: TRBJ2-7; v_call: TRBV27; d_call: -; clone_size: -; cdr3_length: 15
cdr3_aa: CASSLGQVAGELFF; cdr3_nt: TGCGCCAGCAGCTTGGGACAGGTTGCCGGGGAGCTGTTTTTT; j_call: TRBJ2-2; v_call: TRBV5-1; d_call: -; clone_size: -; cdr3_length: 14
cdr3_aa: CASSLDLGTYNEQFF; cdr3_nt: TGTGCCAGCAGCTTGGATTTGGGTACCTACAATGAGCAGTTCTTC; j_call: TRBJ2-1; v_call: TRBV5-4; d_call: -; clone_size: -; cdr3_length: 15
cdr3_aa: CASSDPWSSYEQYF; cdr3_nt: TGTGCCAGCAGCGACCCCTGGAGCTCCTACGAGCAGTACTTC; j_call: TRBJ2-7; v_call: TRBV7-9; d_call: -; clone_size: -; cdr3_length: 14
cdr3_aa: CASIGAVAYEQYF; cdr3_nt: TGCGCCAGCATCGGGGCGGTTGCCTACGAGCAGTACTTC; j_call: TRBJ2-7; v_call: TRBV10-2; d_call: -; clone_size: -; cdr3_length: 13
cdr3_aa: CASSPGAGTDTQYF; cdr3_nt: TGCGCCAGCAGCCCGGGGGCGGGTACAGATACGCAGTATTTT; j_call: TRBJ2-3; v_call: TRBV5-1; d_call: -; clone_size: -; cdr3_length: 14
cdr3_aa: CASSLGQVYEQYF; cdr3_nt: TGTGCCAGCAGCTTAGGACAGGTTTACGAGCAGTACTTC; j_call: TRBJ2-7; v_call: TRBV11-2; d_call: -; clone_size: few; cdr3_length: 13
cdr3_aa: CASGGGWPQHF; cdr3_nt: TGTGCCAGCGGGGGTGGTTGGCCCCAGCATTTT; j_call: TRBJ1-5; v_call: TRBV19; d_call: -; clone_size: -; cdr3_length: 11
cdr3_aa: CASSGHRDGYTF; cdr3_nt: TGTGCCAGCAGTGGCCACAGGGATGGCTACACCTTC; j_call: TRBJ1-2; v_call: TRBV6-5; d_call: -; clone_size: few; cdr3_length: 12
cdr3_aa: CASSSGGGSIGYTF; cdr3_nt: TGTGCCAGCAGCTCCGGCGGGGGATCTATTGGCTACACCTTC; j_call: TRBJ1-2; v_call: TRBV11-2; d_call: -; clone_size: -; cdr3_length: 14
cdr3_aa: CATSFWTGSTDTQYF; cdr3_nt: TGTGCCACCAGCTTCTGGACCGGGAGCACAGATACGCAGTATTTT; j_call: TRBJ2-3; v_call: TRBV15; d_call: -; clone_size: -; cdr3_length: 15
cdr3_aa: CASSLGTSGNTGELFF; cdr3_nt: TGTGCCAGCAGCTTAGGGACTAGCGGGAACACCGGGGAGCTGTTTTTT; j_call: TRBJ2-2; v_call: TRBV7-6; d_call: TRBD2; clone_size: few; cdr3_length: 16
cdr3_aa: CASSGGGYGNQPQHF; cdr3_nt: TGTGCCAGCAGCGGAGGGGGCTATGGCAATCAGCCCCAGCATTTT; j_call: TRBJ1-5; v_call: TRBV11-2; d_call: TRBD1; clone_size: -; cdr3_length: 15
cdr3_aa: CASSPPGTGPWEQYF; cdr3_nt: TGTGCCAGCAGCCCACCCGGGACAGGCCCCTGGGAGCAGTACTTC; j_call: TRBJ2-7; v_call: TRBV9; d_call: TRBD1; clone_size: -; cdr3_length: 15
cdr3_aa: CASSPPAEPYYGYTF; cdr3_nt: TGTGCCAGCAGCCCCCCCGCCGAGCCCTACTATGGCTACACCTTC; j_call: TRBJ1-2; v_call: TRBV5-6; d_call: -; clone_size: -; cdr3_length: 15
cdr3_aa: CASGPGPNEKLFF; cdr3_nt: TGTGCCAGCGGACCCGGGCCTAATGAAAAACTGTTTTTT; j_call: TRBJ1-4; v_call: TRBV11-2; d_call: -; clone_size: once; cdr3_length: 13
cdr3_aa: CATSRGHNQETQYF; cdr3_nt: TGTGCCACCAGCAGAGGGCATAACCAAGAGACCCAGTACTTC; j_call: TRBJ2-5; v_call: TRBV15; d_call: -; clone_size: -; cdr3_length: 14
cdr3_aa: CASSSRTTGGQGYTF; cdr3_nt: TGCGCCAGCAGCTCGCGTACGACGGGGGGTCAAGGCTACACCTTC; j_call: TRBJ1-2; v_call: TRBV5-1; d_call: -; clone_size: -; cdr3_length: 15
cdr3_aa: CATYDSGEGYTF; cdr3_nt: TGTGCCACCTACGACAGTGGTGAGGGCTACACCTTC; j_call: TRBJ1-2; v_call: TRBV2; d_call: -; clone_size: -; cdr3_length: 12
cdr3_aa: CASSRRQESYEQYF; cdr3_nt: TGTGCCAGCAGCCGGAGACAGGAGAGCTACGAGCAGTACTTC; j_call: TRBJ2-7; v_call: TRBV6-6; d_call: -; clone_size: -; cdr3_length: 14
cdr3_aa: CASSPGTSGVVVYF; cdr3_nt: TGTGCCAGCAGCCCTGGGACTAGCGGGGTCGTAGTGTATTTT; j_call: TRBJ2-3; v_call: TRBV6-1; d_call: TRBD2; clone_size: few; cdr3_length: 14
cdr3_aa: CASTRGPTDTQYF; cdr3_nt: TGTGCCAGCACCAGGGGACCCACAGATACGCAGTATTTT; j_call: TRBJ2-3; v_call: TRBV2; d_call: -; clone_size: once; cdr3_length: 13
cdr3_aa: CASSPGRGKGDTQYF; cdr3_nt: TGTGCCAGCAGTCCAGGGAGAGGGAAAGGAGATACGCAGTATTTT; j_call: TRBJ2-3; v_call: TRBV11-3; d_call: -; clone_size: -; cdr3_length: 15
cdr3_aa: CASSDRQGPYEQYF; cdr3_nt: TGTGCCAGCAGTGATCGACAGGGCCCCTACGAGCAGTACTTC; j_call: TRBJ2-7; v_call: TRBV2; d_call: TRBD1; clone_size: -; cdr3_length: 14
cdr3_aa: CASSLAYSRSQRSNTEAFF; cdr3_nt: TGCGCCAGCAGCTTGGCCTACTCCAGGTCGCAGCGGTCGAACACTGAAGCTTTCTTT; j_call: TRBJ1-1; v_call: TRBV5-1; d_call: -; clone_size: -; cdr3_length: 19
cdr3_aa: CASSPRDGHEQYF; cdr3_nt: TGTGCCAGCAGTCCCAGGGACGGACACGAGCAGTACTTC; j_call: TRBJ2-7; v_call: TRBV27; d_call: -; clone_size: -; cdr3_length: 13
cdr3_aa: CASSFRQNYEQYF; cdr3_nt: TGCGCCAGCAGCTTTAGACAGAACTACGAGCAGTACTTC; j_call: TRBJ2-7; v_call: TRBV5-1; d_call: -; clone_size: -; cdr3_length: 13
cdr3_aa: CASTGSGLNEQFF; cdr3_nt: TGTGCCAGCACTGGGTCGGGGTTGAATGAGCAGTTCTTC; j_call: TRBJ2-1; v_call: TRBV6-1; d_call: -; clone_size: -; cdr3_length: 13
cdr3_aa: CASSETSGSNWANVLTF; cdr3_nt: TGTGCCAGCAGTGAGACTAGCGGGAGTAACTGGGCCAACGTCCTGACTTTC; j_call: TRBJ2-6; v_call: TRBV6-1; d_call: TRBD2; clone_size: -; cdr3_length: 17
cdr3_aa: CASSLDVAGGLNEQFF; cdr3_nt: TGCGCCAGCAGCTTGGATGTGGCAGGGGGCCTAAATGAGCAGTTCTTC; j_call: TRBJ2-1; v_call: TRBV5-1; d_call: TRBD1; clone_size: -; cdr3_length: 16
cdr3_aa: CASGLVTSGSNPRELFF; cdr3_nt: TGTGCTAGTGGTTTGGTGACTAGCGGGAGTAACCCGCGGGAGCTGTTTTTT; j_call: TRBJ2-2; v_call: TRBV12-5; d_call: TRBD2; clone_size: once; cdr3_length: 17
cdr3_aa: CASSLAGGLYEQYF; cdr3_nt: TGCGCCAGCAGCTTGGCGGGAGGTCTCTACGAGCAGTACTTC; j_call: TRBJ2-7; v_call: TRBV5-1; d_call: TRBD2; clone_size: few; cdr3_length: 14
cdr3_aa: CASTRQEREKLFF; cdr3_nt: TGTGCCAGCACCAGACAGGAGAGAGAAAAACTGTTTTTT; j_call: TRBJ1-4; v_call: TRBV6-1; d_call: -; clone_size: -; cdr3_length: 13
cdr3_aa: CAISDPVGSGGGTGELFF; cdr3_nt: TGTGCCATCAGTGACCCAGTCGGGAGCGGGGGGGGGACCGGGGAGCTGTTTTTT; j_call: TRBJ2-2; v_call: TRBV10-3; d_call: TRBD2; clone_size: -; cdr3_length: 18